Below are 27 T cell receptor beta chains sequenced from a single sample in a study of cytomegalovirus exposure and HLA in healthy donors. This PCR relied on a set of 60 Vbeta primers and 13 Jbeta primers. Produced via immunoSEQ multiplex PCR; TCRdb's table is partial and in-frame only. Of some 150,000 clones listed, roughly 85% are singletons. The sample taken for sequencing was PBMCs. These receptors were taken from a young woman in good health and CMV-seronegative.

The V call is TRBV6-5, the J call TRBJ1-4; 8 bases line up with TRBD1. The CDR3 length is 14 residues. The germline gives CDR1 MNHEY, CDR2 SVGAGI. J gave up 7 bases and V 6 bases, and 7 bases lay outside the gene matches. As DNA, the CDR3 is TGTGCCAGCAGCCGACAGGGGATTATTGAAAAACTGTTTTTT. This gives the protein CASSRQGIIEKLFF.

This clone was detected only a few times. The chain uses TRBV5-1 and TRBJ2-1; D not resolved. Germline CDR1 and CDR2: SGHRS and YFSETQ. The CDR3 is 15 residues long. Trimming cost V 4 bases and J 2 bases, with 13 bases left between them. The CDR3 region has the DNA TGCGCCAGCAGCCTGACAAGCCCAACCTACAATGAGCAGTTCTTC. Translation gives CASSLTSPTYNEQFF. Together with reference TRBV5-1 and TRBJ2-1, the CDR3 gives the full variable domain: KAGVTQTPRYLIKTRGQQVTLSCSPISGHRSVSWYQQTPGQGLQFLFEYFSETQRNKGNFPGRFSGRQFSNSRSEMNVSTLELGDSALYLCASSLTSPTYNEQFFGPGTRLTVL.

The chain has TRBV6-5 and TRBJ2-7; tentative D call: TRBD1 (6 bases). There are 14 residues in the CDR3. Germline V lookup: CDR1 MNHEY, CDR2 SVGAGI. Between the trimmed V and J ends, which lost 2 bases and 4 bases, there was a span of 12 bases. Here the CDR3 reads CASSYQYREYEQYF. CDR3 DNA sequence: TGTGCCAGCAGTTACCAATACAGGGAGTACGAGCAGTACTTC.

The chain uses TRBV15 and TRBJ2-1; 8 bases line up with TRBD2. The junction had 10 bases not matched to a gene; V was cut back by 1 base and J by 2 bases. CDR1 is LNHNV, CDR2 YYDKDF, per germline (reference sequence). CDR3 length equals 18 residues. The CDR3 DNA reads as TGTGCCACCAGCAGAGGCCCTTTGGCGGGAGGCGCCTACAATGAGCAGTTCTTC. This gives the protein CATSRGPLAGGAYNEQFF.

This chain links TRBV27 with TRBJ2-2; 7 bases align to TRBD2. V lost 3 bases, J lost 8 bases, and 12 bases stayed unmatched. The CDR3 runs to 16 residues. The germline V gene encodes CDR1 MNHEY and CDR2 SMNVEV (reference sequence). CDR3 in amino acids: CASSFGGVLRKGELFF. Written as DNA, the CDR3 is TGTGCCAGCAGTTTTGGGGGGGTACTGCGCAAGGGGGAGCTGTTTTTT.

The CDR3 bases are TGTGCCAGCACCCGTAGTGGGGGGGTCCACACAGATACGCAGTATTTT. It translates to CASTRSGGVHTDTQYF. This chain joins TRBV25-1 and TRBJ2-3, with 7 bases aligning to TRBD2. The CDR3 loop spans 16 amino acids. Germline V gene sequence: CDR1 MGHDK, CDR2 SYGVNS. J was trimmed by 2 bases and V by 7 bases; bases with no gene match: 12. Full variable domain (rest looked up from reference TRBV25-1 and TRBJ2-3): EADIYQTPRYLVIGTGKKITLECSQTMGHDKMYWYQQDPGMELHLIHYSYGVNSTEKGDLSSESTVSRIRTEHFPLTLESARPSHTSQYLCASTRSGGVHTDTQYFGPGTRLTVL.

On this clone itself: At one of its ends the junction is not consistent with the germline gene, which may arise from a read error. The gene calls are TRBV2 and TRBJ2-7, with a possible D match to TRBD2 (5 bases). The CDR3 is 13 residues long. The germline gives CDR1 SNHLY, CDR2 FYNNEI. CDR3 sequence (DNA): TGTGCCGGCAGCCCCGGGATCTCCTACGAGCAGTACTTC. As protein: CAGSPGISYEQYF.

The chain recombines TRBV5-6 with TRBJ1-5; TRBD1 is a possible D gene (5 bases). The CDR3 contains 14 residues. The germline CDR1 and CDR2 sequences are SGHDT and YYEEEE. The V gene lost 0 bases and the J gene lost 6 bases, with 10 bases spanning the gap. The CDR3 coding sequence is TGTGCCAGCAGCTTGGCCCAGGGTCTTCAGCCCCAGCATTTT. Its protein product is CASSLAQGLQPQHF.

The chain is built from TRBV2 and TRBJ2-3; 12 bases match TRBD2. Trimming cost V 10 bases and J 0 bases; bases outside gene matches: 5. CDR3 length: 15 residues. CDR1 SNHLY and CDR2 FYNNEI come from the germline V gene. In DNA form, the CDR3 reads TGTGCCACCACAGGGACTAGCGGGAGCACAGATACGCAGTATTTT. It yields the protein CATTGTSGSTDTQYF.

This chain connects TRBV27 to TRBJ2-5; possibly TRBD2 for D (5 bases). The DNA end is a closer match to TRBJ2-7, so the J assignment may be wrong. CDR3 length equals 16 residues. Per germline, CDR1 MNHEY and CDR2 SMNVEV (reference sequence). CDR3 in amino acids: CASSSSLGSVFYEQYF. For the CDR3, the DNA is TGTGCCAGCAGTTCCTCTTTAGGGAGTGTTTTCTACGAGCAGTACTTC.

CDR3: CASSSAGSGVETQYF. CDR3 sequence (DNA): TGTGCCAGCAGTTCCGCGGGTAGCGGGGTAGAGACCCAGTACTTC. The chain uses TRBV27 and TRBJ2-5; 8 bases align to TRBD2. The CDR3 is made up of 15 amino acids. Germline CDR1 is MNHEY and CDR2 is SMNVEV (reference sequence). V dropped 4 bases and J dropped 4; count of bases not matched to a gene: 8.

CDR3 sequence reads: CSVAEGGQEAEQYF. Here the CDR3 DNA reads TGCAGCGTTGCCGAGGGGGGACAGGAAGCCGAGCAGTACTTC. V gene TRBV29-1 combines with J gene TRBJ2-7, with 8 bases that match TRBD1. The V gene's germline CDR1 is SQVTM and CDR2 ANQGSEA. This CDR3 contains 14 residues. V was clipped by 4 bases and J by 6 bases; unmatched bases: 11.

The chain recombines TRBV7-9 with TRBJ2-7; a possible D gene is TRBD2 (6 bases). The CDR3 contains 12 residues. V was shortened by 1 base and J by 13 bases, with 14 bases between the two germline ends. The V gene's germline CDR1 is SEHNR and CDR2 FQNEAQ (reference sequence). The chain's CDR3 is CASSLGSGPLYF. CDR3 sequence (DNA): TGTGCCAGCAGCTTAGGGAGCGGGCCTCTTTACTTC.

The rearrangement uses TRBV28 and TRBJ1-5, with D unresolved. Germline V gives CDR1 MDHEN, CDR2 SYDVKM. This CDR3 spans 12 amino acids. Deletions cut 7 bases from V and 2 bases from J, with 6 bases between. CDR3 nucleotide sequence: TGTGCCAGCACTAACGGCAATCAGCCCCAGCATTTT. Its protein is CASTNGNQPQHF.

V gene TRBV10-3 combines with J gene TRBJ2-5; TRBD1 matches 7 bases. Unmatched junction bases numbered 6, after V lost 7 bases and J lost 4 bases. The germline V gene encodes CDR1 ENHRY and CDR2 SYGVKD. The CDR3 spans 13 residues. CDR3 residues: CAITRDRSETQYF. The CDR3 coding sequence is TGTGCCATCACCCGGGACAGATCAGAGACCCAGTACTTC.

The chain uses TRBV5-5 and TRBJ2-2; D might be TRBD2 (5 bases). Germline V gene sequence: CDR1 SGHKS, CDR2 YYEKEE (reference sequence). V was shortened by 4 bases and J by 7 bases, with 20 bases between the two germline ends. The CDR3 extends over 16 amino acids. CDR3 region: CASSPLTGRVGGELFF. The CDR3, as DNA: TGTGCCAGCAGCCCTCTGACGGGAAGGGTAGGCGGGGAGCTGTTTTTT.

V usage is TRBV5-8 and J usage is TRBJ2-7; weak D call: TRBD1 (6 bases). The CDR3 has 15 amino acids. The V gene's germline CDR1 is SGHTS and CDR2 YDEGEE. Deletions cut 4 bases from V and 2 bases from J, with 16 bases between. The CDR3 region has the DNA TGTGCCAGCAGCAGAAGGGACACCGACGCCTACGAGCAGTACTTC. Amino acids: CASSRRDTDAYEQYF.

This chain uses TRBV6-6 with TRBJ2-3; 11 bases line up with TRBD2. V was pared by 6 bases and J by 2 bases, with 4 bases of the junction left unmatched. This CDR3 region has 15 residues. Germline loops: CDR1 MNHNY, CDR2 SVGAGI (reference sequence). CDR3 protein: CASSPSGRNTDTQYF. CDR3 sequence (DNA): TGTGCCAGCAGCCCTAGCGGGAGGAACACAGATACGCAGTATTTT.

The chain employs TRBV2 and TRBJ1-4; possible D gene TRBD1, 5 bases. The CDR3 length is 12 residues. V lost 5 bases and J lost 10, with 11 bases in between. From germline, CDR1 is SNHLY and CDR2 FYNNEI. The CDR3 spells CASSLGGGKLFF. The CDR3 DNA reads TGTGCCAGCAGTCTCGGGGGGGGAAAACTGTTTTTT.

Turning to this clone: Its ends do not fully match the called genes, so a read error is possible. V usage is TRBV7-9 and J usage is TRBJ2-7; 7 positions agree with TRBD1. Germline V gene lookup returns CDR1 SEHNR and CDR2 FQNEAQ (reference sequence). The CDR3 is made up of 16 amino acids. In DNA, the CDR3 is TGTTCCAGCAGCCCAGGTACGAGGCGACAGGGAAACGAGCAGTACTTC. It is translated as CSSSPGTRRQGNEQYF.

J is TRBJ1-1 and V is TRBV28; D is undetermined. Germline lookup yields CDR1 MDHEN and CDR2 SYDVKM. V lost 2 bases to trimming and J lost 4 bases, with 8 bases between them. The length of the CDR3 is 13 residues. The CDR3 DNA reads TGTGCCAGCAGTTTACGGTTGTTCACTGAAGCTTTCTTT. The encoded protein is CASSLRLFTEAFF.

Points on this clone: Distinct nucleotide sequences in the sample also encode this CDR3. V gene TRBV18 combines with J gene TRBJ1-2; D remains unclear. Trimming stripped 3 bases from V and 1 base from J, with 6 bases between. Germline V gene sequence: CDR1 KGHSH, CDR2 LQKENI. The CDR3 spans 13 residues. The CDR3 reads CASSPGVNYGYTF. CDR3 DNA sequence: TGTGCCAGCTCACCGGGAGTTAACTATGGCTACACCTTC.

The J gene is TRBJ1-2, the V gene TRBV29-1; weak D call: TRBD1 (6 bases). CDR3 length: 14 residues. Germline-derived CDR1 and CDR2 are SQVTM and ANQGSEA. V gave up 5 bases and J gave up 8 bases, with 21 bases separating them. The CDR3 DNA is TGCAGCGTTCAGGGACACCGTTACCCCCAGGGCTACACCTTC. The encoded protein is CSVQGHRYPQGYTF.

The chain couples TRBV28 to TRBJ2-1; 15 bases are a match to TRBD2. Germline CDR1 MDHEN, CDR2 SYDVKM. After removal of 5 bases from V and 7 bases from J, the junction contained 6 bases not matched to a gene. The CDR3 runs 16 residues. CDR3 DNA: TGTGCCAGCAGTCCCCGGACTAGCGGGAGGGGGAATGAGCAGTTCTTC. It specifies CASSPRTSGRGNEQFF.

J is TRBJ2-7 and V is TRBV11-2; D is undetermined. Per the germline V gene, CDR1 is SGHAT and CDR2 is FQNNGV. This CDR3 contains 15 residues. V lost 2 bases, J lost 1 base, and 12 bases lay in between. As DNA, the CDR3 is TGTGCCAGCAGCTTACTGTTGGGCAGTTCCTACGAGCAGTACTTC. Translating gives CASSLLLGSSYEQYF.

The chain has TRBV6-1 and TRBJ1-1, with D perhaps matching TRBD1 (6 bases). CDR1 is MNHNS, CDR2 SASEGT, per germline. Trimming stripped 7 bases from V and 0 bases from J, with 9 bases between. The CDR3 extends over 13 amino acids. CDR3: CASIRDMNTEAFF. The CDR3 nucleotides are TGTGCCAGCATACGGGACATGAACACTGAAGCTTTCTTT.

The chain has TRBV30 and TRBJ1-2; the D is unclear. The CDR3 length is 12 residues. The germline V gene has CDR1 GTSNPN and CDR2 SVGIG (reference sequence). Between the trimmed V and J ends, which lost 1 base and 4 bases, there was a span of 7 bases. The CDR3 is CAWSGLSYGYTF. CDR3 coding DNA: TGTGCCTGGAGTGGCCTAAGCTATGGCTACACCTTC.